Included here is one TCR beta chain sequence, with context. This entry comes from a study of T cells in Graves' hyperthyroidism and ophthalmopathy. About the research overall: Peripheral blood sampling occurred at initial diagnosis, before any treatment.

In making diagnoses, clinical symptoms, serum thyroxine and TRAb, thyroid ultrasound and orbital computed tomography were all used. PBMCs were collected from an approximately 10 ml volume of fresh peripheral blood. RNA transcripts served as the template for amplifying TCR beta CDR3 regions. The HTBI set primed first-round TCR CDR3 RT-PCR. TCRdb reprocessed the multiplex PCR reads with MiXCR, giving one entry per CDR3 protein. This sample carries a few hundred thousand distinct CDR3 sequences, approximately 15% of them seen once, and the ten largest clones take 6.5% to 8%. J was trimmed by 4 bases and V by 6 bases; bases with no gene match: 10. The CDR3 extends over 15 amino acids. The germline V gene encodes CDR1 SGDLS and CDR2 YYNGEE.

Sequencing was performed on blood. The sequence derives from a woman aged 25 to 39 with Graves' hyperthyroidism. V is TRBV9 and J is TRBJ2-1, with TRBD2 identical over 7 bases. For the CDR3, the DNA is TGTGCCAGCAACGACGGGGGTAGCGGGTACAATGAGCAGTTCTTC. Residues: CASNDGGSGYNEQFF.